A selection of T cell receptor beta chains follows, all from one sample in a study of blood T cell repertoires in COVID-19. Assay used: immunoSEQ multiplex PCR; TCRdb lists only in-frame clones, some missing. The sample shows roughly 290,000 clones, 70% to 90% of them seen only once. Sequenced input: peripheral blood. All receptors derive from a woman between 55 and 75 years old with acute or convalescent COVID-19. Both conserved end residues are part of each CDR3. A D gene is named only where the DNA matches it firmly. The size entry is marked missing in some rows and otherwise reads once, few, many or a size class.

d_gene,v_gene,j_gene,abundance,CDR3nt,CDR3aa
TRBD1,TRBV7-6,TRBJ2-7,few,TGTGCCAGCAGCCACACCTCGACAGGGTTCGACGAGCAGTACTTC,CASSHTSTGFDEQYF
NA,TRBV7-2,TRBJ1-2,NA,TGTGCCAGCAGCCCCTCGGCCGGGGTTCGGGGCTATGGCTACACCTTC,CASSPSAGVRGYGYTF
TRBD1,TRBV7-9,TRBJ1-2,NA,TGTGCCAGCAGCTTGCCGACAGGGGAGGCCCTTGGCTACACCTTC,CASSLPTGEALGYTF
NA,TRBV7-3,TRBJ1-5,NA,TGTGCCAGCAGCCGCGGGCCGTATAGCAATCAGCCCCAGCATTTT,CASSRGPYSNQPQHF
TRBD2,TRBV7-2,TRBJ2-7,NA,TGTGCCAGCAGCCTACTAGCGGGTGGGGTCCCGGGGGACGAGCAGTACTTC,CASSLLAGGVPGDEQYF
TRBD1,TRBV5-8,TRBJ1-5,NA,TGTGCCAGCAGCTTGGTAGGACAGGGTGATCAGCCCCAGCATTTT,CASSLVGQGDQPQHF
NA,TRBV19,TRBJ1-5,NA,TGTGCCAGTAGTATTCCTTGGGTTAACAGTCGCAATCAGCCCCAGCATTTT,CASSIPWVNSRNQPQHF
TRBD2,TRBV18,TRBJ2-1,NA,TGTGCCAGCTCAACCGGGACTAGCGGGGTCTACAATGAGCAGTTCTTC,CASSTGTSGVYNEQFF
TRBD1,TRBV5-1,TRBJ1-6,NA,TGCGCCAGCAGCCCCTACGACAGGGCAGAGAATTCACCCCTCCACTTT,CASSPYDRAENSPLHF
TRBD1,TRBV3-1/TRBV3-2,TRBJ1-3,NA,TGTGCCAGCAGCCAACGGACAGGGATTCCACCCTTCTCTGGAAACACCATATATTTT,CASSQRTGIPPFSGNTIYF
TRBD1,TRBV2,TRBJ2-1,NA,TGTGCCAGCAGTGGGGACAGGCTCATGGAGACTCCCTCGATTAACTCCTACAATGAGCAGTTCTTC,CASSGDRLMETPSINSYNEQFF
TRBD1,TRBV27,TRBJ1-1,NA,TGTGCCAGCAGTTTAGGGGTTGCAGGGGGCGTTTGGCGGCCCCCTGAAGCTTTCTTT,CASSLGVAGGVWRPPEAFF
NA,TRBV7-9,TRBJ2-1,NA,TGTGCCAGCAGCTACAGCCGAAATGAGCAGTTCTTC,CASSYSRNEQFF
TRBD1,TRBV2,TRBJ1-1,NA,TGTGCCAGCAGTGTTAACAGGGGGAAGACTGAAGCTTTCTTT,CASSVNRGKTEAFF
NA,TRBV3-1/TRBV3-2,TRBJ2-7,once,TGTGCCAGCAGCCAAGTCGGGTCGGCAACCTACGAGCAGTACTTC,CASSQVGSATYEQYF
TRBD1,TRBV5-1,TRBJ1-2,NA,TGCGCCAGCAGCGGGGACAGGCGAAACTATGGCTACACCTTC,CASSGDRRNYGYTF
NA,TRBV2,TRBJ1-1,NA,TGTGCCAGCAGAACCGGGACTCCGAACACTGAAGCTTTCTTT,CASRTGTPNTEAFF
NA,TRBV5-1,TRBJ2-1,NA,TGCGCCAGCAGCGGCGGGACAGAATCTGGCAATGAGCAGTTCTTC,CASSGGTESGNEQFF
NA,TRBV6-5,TRBJ1-2,NA,TGTGCCAGCAGTTCCCTTCGGGGAGCAACCTATGGCTACACCTTC,CASSSLRGATYGYTF
TRBD1,TRBV3-1/TRBV3-2,TRBJ1-2,NA,TGTGCCAGCAGCCAAGATACTCCGGGACAGGATTCCTCCTATGGCTATGGCTACACCTTC,CASSQDTPGQDSSYGYGYTF
TRBD2,TRBV4-2,TRBJ2-2,few,TGTGCCAGCAGCCCGGCGACTAGCGGGGCCGGGGAGCTGTTTTTT,CASSPATSGAGELFF
NA,TRBV7-2,TRBJ1-6,NA,TGTGCCAGCAGCTACGACAGCTATAATTCACCCCTCCACTTT,CASSYDSYNSPLHF
NA,TRBV6-4,TRBJ1-5,NA,TGTGCCAGCAGTGATAACAGCGGAAAGCCCCAGCATTTT,CASSDNSGKPQHF
TRBD2,TRBV15,TRBJ2-4,NA,TGTGCCACCAGCCGGAGCGGGAGCGGAAACATTCAGTACTTC,CATSRSGSGNIQYF
TRBD1,TRBV6-1,TRBJ2-7,NA,TGTGCCAGCAGTGATTTCGGACAGGGTCTCGGCGAGCAGTACTTC,CASSDFGQGLGEQYF
TRBD2,TRBV9,TRBJ2-2,few,TGTGCCAGCAGCGTCGCGGGGGTTGGGGAGCTGTTTTTT,CASSVAGVGELFF
NA,TRBV12-5,TRBJ1-1,once,TGTGCTAGTGGTTTGGGGCGGGAGGCTTTCTTT,CASGLGREAFF
NA,TRBV20-1,TRBJ2-7,NA,TGCAGTGCGGCAGTCTCCGAGCAGTACTTC,CSAAVSEQYF
NA,TRBV5-1,TRBJ2-3,NA,TGCGCCAGCAGCTTGGGTAGCGCTAGCACAGATACGCAGTATTTT,CASSLGSASTDTQYF
NA,TRBV18,TRBJ1-1,once,TGTGCCAGCTCACCATTTAGACAGTTGAACACTGAAGCTTTCTTT,CASSPFRQLNTEAFF
NA,TRBV24-1,TRBJ1-3,NA,TGTGCCACCAGTGATTTCACGCCGAGACTCTCTGGAAACACCATATATTTT,CATSDFTPRLSGNTIYF
TRBD1,TRBV19,TRBJ2-7,NA,TGTGCCAGTAGTATTTACAGGGGATACTACGAGCAGTACTTC,CASSIYRGYYEQYF
TRBD1,TRBV19,TRBJ2-1,once,TGTGCCAGTAGTGCCGACAGGGGCTTCTACAATGAGCAGTTCTTC,CASSADRGFYNEQFF
TRBD1,TRBV9,TRBJ2-1,once,TGTGCCAGCAGCGTAGCCACAGGGGGCTACAATGAGCAGTTCTTC,CASSVATGGYNEQFF
TRBD1,TRBV6-2/TRBV6-3,TRBJ2-7,NA,TGTGCCAGCAGTCCGCCGGACAGGTACGAGCAGTACTTC,CASSPPDRYEQYF
TRBD1,TRBV10-3,TRBJ1-1,NA,TGTGCCATCAGTGAGGACAGGGCTGAAGCTTTCTTT,CAISEDRAEAFF
NA,TRBV6-5,TRBJ2-1,NA,TGTGCCAGCAGTTTCCGAGGGACCTACAATGAGCAGTTCTTC,CASSFRGTYNEQFF
NA,TRBV5-1,TRBJ1-6,NA,TGCGCCAGCAGCTTGGATCGGGGGGCTAATTCACCCCTCCACTTT,CASSLDRGANSPLHF
TRBD2,TRBV4-3,TRBJ2-3,NA,TGCGCCAGCAGCCCTGGGACTATCACAGATACGCAGTATTTT,CASSPGTITDTQYF
NA,TRBV29-1,TRBJ2-7,NA,TGCAGCGTTGATCTGGTGTCCCCTCGGGAGCAGTACTTC,CSVDLVSPREQYF
TRBD1,TRBV28,TRBJ2-7,NA,TGTGCCAGCCGGGACAGGGGGCCCTACGAGCAGTACTTC,CASRDRGPYEQYF
NA,TRBV6-2/TRBV6-3,TRBJ1-2,NA,TGTGCCAGCAGTTACGGACCTTTGGGGCTTACGTTC,CASSYGPLGLTF
NA,TRBV7-2,TRBJ2-2,once,TGTGCCAGCAGCTTAGCGGGGCACACCGGGGAGCTGTTTTTT,CASSLAGHTGELFF
TRBD1,TRBV28,TRBJ2-5,NA,TGTGCCAGCAGTTTTGGGACAGCAACCGAAGAGACCCAGTACTTC,CASSFGTATEETQYF
NA,TRBV9,TRBJ2-1,NA,TGTGCCAGCAGCGTAGAACATGTCTCCTACAATGAGCAGTTCTTC,CASSVEHVSYNEQFF
TRBD1,TRBV27,TRBJ1-2,NA,TGTGCCAGCAGTTTCAGGGACAGCCTTAACTATGGCTACACCTTC,CASSFRDSLNYGYTF
TRBD2,TRBV6-5,TRBJ2-3,once,TGTGCCAGCAGTTCAAGCGGGACTGGCACAGATACGCAGTATTTT,CASSSSGTGTDTQYF
NA,TRBV7-2,TRBJ1-2,NA,TGTGCCAGCAGCCTTAAAACAGGGCTCGACGGCTACACCTTC,CASSLKTGLDGYTF
TRBD2,TRBV5-4,TRBJ2-3,NA,TGTGCCAGCACCGGACTAGCGGGGCCCACAGATACGCAGTATTTT,CASTGLAGPTDTQYF
NA,TRBV6-2/TRBV6-3,TRBJ2-6,NA,TGTGCCAGCAGTTACGGGGCGTACGGGGCCAACGTCCTGACTTTC,CASSYGAYGANVLTF
TRBD1,TRBV5-1,TRBJ2-5,NA,TGCGCCAGCCGAACCGGGACAGCCCAAGAGACCCAGTACTTC,CASRTGTAQETQYF
TRBD1,TRBV4-3,TRBJ1-4,NA,TGCGCCAGCAGCCGATACAGGGGTTATAATGAAAAACTGTTTTTT,CASSRYRGYNEKLFF
NA,TRBV27,TRBJ1-5,NA,TGTGCCAGCAGGGGAGGTAGCAATCAGCCCCAGCATTTT,CASRGGSNQPQHF
NA,TRBV7-2,TRBJ1-5,many,TGTGCCAGCAGTCAAGAGGGGGGGTACCAGCCCCAGCATTTT,CASSQEGGYQPQHF
TRBD2,TRBV6-5,TRBJ2-5,NA,TGTGCCAGCAGTTTGCGGGAGGGCCCCCAAGAGACCCAGTACTTC,CASSLREGPQETQYF